Sequencing of this TCR beta chain was carried out in a study of shared clonotypes between healthy human individuals. This clone has only a few counts. V was clipped by 5 bases and J by 3 bases; unmatched bases: 2. This CDR3 contains 13 residues. Germline V gene sequence: CDR1 SQVTM, CDR2 ANQGSEA. Libraries were prepared by immunoSEQ multiplex PCR; TCRdb keeps only in-frame clonotypes and omits some of them. The sample contains approximately 720,000 clones, about 92% of which appear only once. CD45RO-negative CD8 cells positively selected for CCR7 made up the naive population, which excluded terminally differentiated effector memory CD45RA+ cells.

This sequence joins TRBV29-1 and TRBJ2-3, with TRBD1 identical over 10 bases. The TCR was taken from a man aged 25-45 years in good health. Sequencing was carried out using naive CD8+ T cells sorted from blood. In DNA, the CDR3 is TGCAGCGTTTGGGGACAGGGGACAGATACGCAGTATTTT. Protein sequence: CSVWGQGTDTQYF.